These T cell receptor beta chains were read from a single sample in a study of blood T cell repertoires in COVID-19. Method: immunoSEQ multiplex PCR; TCRdb's copy keeps in-frame clones and lacks some. The sample yields some 58,000 clones, around nine tenths seen once. Sequences were obtained from peripheral blood. The receptors were sampled from a middle-aged man with acute or convalescent COVID-19. CDR3s include the opening cysteine and the closing phenylalanine or tryptophan. A D gene is named only where the DNA matches it firmly. For some rows the clone size is stated as once, few or many, or as a class when expanded; others skip it.

v_call,d_call,clone_size,cdr3_aa
TRBV2,.,.,CASSDRDQETQYF
TRBV11-3,.,.,CASSLGTGFYEQYF
TRBV11-2,.,once,CASSLMTGSYNEQFF
TRBV28,TRBD1,.,CASLATGSSEQYF
TRBV30,.,.,CALSREGQMNTEAFF
TRBV6-5,.,once,CASSPDSYGYTF
TRBV3-1/TRBV3-2,.,.,CASSRSGAYGYTF
TRBV4-1,.,.,CASSQAQGPNQPQHF
TRBV28,.,.,CASSFRSEAFF
TRBV29-1,.,.,CSASRGQETQYF
TRBV4-1,TRBD2,.,CASSQSAASGTVNEQFF
TRBV5-6,.,.,CASSSQGGPNTGELFF
TRBV19,.,few,CASSIGYQSNQPQHF